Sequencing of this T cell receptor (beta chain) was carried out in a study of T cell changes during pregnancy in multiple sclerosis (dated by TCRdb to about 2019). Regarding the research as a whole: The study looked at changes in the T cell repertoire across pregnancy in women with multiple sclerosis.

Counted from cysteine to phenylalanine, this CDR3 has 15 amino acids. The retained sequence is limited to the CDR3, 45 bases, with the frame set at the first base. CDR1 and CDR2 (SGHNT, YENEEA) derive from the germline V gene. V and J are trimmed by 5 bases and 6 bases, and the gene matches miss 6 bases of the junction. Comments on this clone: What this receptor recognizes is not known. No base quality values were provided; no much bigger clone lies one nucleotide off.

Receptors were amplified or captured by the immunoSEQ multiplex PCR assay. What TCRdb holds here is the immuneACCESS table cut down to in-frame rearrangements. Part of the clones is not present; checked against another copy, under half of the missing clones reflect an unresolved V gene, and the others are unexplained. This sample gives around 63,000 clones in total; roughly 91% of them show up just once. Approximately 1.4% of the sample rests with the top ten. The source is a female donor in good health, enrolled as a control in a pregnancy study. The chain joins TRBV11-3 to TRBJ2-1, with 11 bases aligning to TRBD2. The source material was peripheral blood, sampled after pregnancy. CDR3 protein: CASSPLAGGINEQFF. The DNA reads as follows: TGTGCCAGCAGCCCGCTAGCGGGGGGTATCAATGAGCAGTTCTTC.